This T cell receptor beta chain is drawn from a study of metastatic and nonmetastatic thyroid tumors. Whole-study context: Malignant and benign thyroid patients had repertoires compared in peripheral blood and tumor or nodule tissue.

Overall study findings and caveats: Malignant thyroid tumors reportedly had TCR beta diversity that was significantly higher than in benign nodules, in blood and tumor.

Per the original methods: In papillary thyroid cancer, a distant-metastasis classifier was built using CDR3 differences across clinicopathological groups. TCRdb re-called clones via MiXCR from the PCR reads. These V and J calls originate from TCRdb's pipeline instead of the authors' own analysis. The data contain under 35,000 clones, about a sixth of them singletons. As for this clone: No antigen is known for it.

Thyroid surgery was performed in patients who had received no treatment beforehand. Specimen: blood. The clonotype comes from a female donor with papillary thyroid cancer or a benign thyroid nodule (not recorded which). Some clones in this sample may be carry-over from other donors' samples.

The CDR3 DNA reads TGCAGTGCTAGAACGACACTAGCGGGAGGGAACGAGCAGTACTTC. This translates into CSARTTLAGGNEQYF. This chain joins TRBV20-1 and TRBJ2-7; 13 bases agree with TRBD2. The CDR3 is 15 amino acids. Germline CDR1 reads DFQATT; CDR2 reads SNEGSKA (reference sequence). Germline trimming cut 2 bases from V and 5 bases from J; bases unmatched to any gene: 6.